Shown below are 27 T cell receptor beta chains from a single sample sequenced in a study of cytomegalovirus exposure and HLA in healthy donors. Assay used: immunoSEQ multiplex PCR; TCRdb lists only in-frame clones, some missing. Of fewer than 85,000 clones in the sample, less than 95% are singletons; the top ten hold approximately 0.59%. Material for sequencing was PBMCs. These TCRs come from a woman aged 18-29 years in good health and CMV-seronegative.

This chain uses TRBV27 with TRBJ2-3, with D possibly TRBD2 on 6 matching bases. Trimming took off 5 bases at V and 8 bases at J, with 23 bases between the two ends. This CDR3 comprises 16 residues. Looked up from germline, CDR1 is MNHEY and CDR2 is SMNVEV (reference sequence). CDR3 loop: CASSAGTGQLWGTQYF. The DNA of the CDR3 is TGTGCCAGCAGTGCCGGGACTGGCCAACTCTGGGGTACGCAGTATTTT.

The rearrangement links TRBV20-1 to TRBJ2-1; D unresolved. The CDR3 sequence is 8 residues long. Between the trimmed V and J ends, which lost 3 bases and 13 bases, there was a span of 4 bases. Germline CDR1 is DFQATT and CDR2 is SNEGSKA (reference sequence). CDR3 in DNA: TGCAGTGCTAGTCTCCAGTTCTTC. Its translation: CSASLQFF.

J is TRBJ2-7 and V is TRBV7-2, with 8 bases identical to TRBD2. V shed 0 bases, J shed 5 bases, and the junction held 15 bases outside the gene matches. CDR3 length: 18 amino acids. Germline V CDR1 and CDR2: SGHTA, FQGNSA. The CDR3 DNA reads TGTGCCAGCAGCTTAGCGGGAACTAGCGGAACCCGGAAAGACGAGCAGTACTTC. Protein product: CASSLAGTSGTRKDEQYF. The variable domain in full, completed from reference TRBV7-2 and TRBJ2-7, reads GAGVSQSPSNKVTEKGKDVELRCDPISGHTALYWYRQSLGQGLEFLIYFQGNSAPDKSGLPSDRFSAERTGGSVSTLTIQRTQQEDSAVYLCASSLAGTSGTRKDEQYFGPGTRLTVT.

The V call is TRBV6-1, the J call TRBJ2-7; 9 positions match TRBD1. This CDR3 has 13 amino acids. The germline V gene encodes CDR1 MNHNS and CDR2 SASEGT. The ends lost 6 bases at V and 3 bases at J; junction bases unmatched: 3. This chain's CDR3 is CASSRDRVYEQYF. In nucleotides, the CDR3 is TGTGCCAGCAGCCGGGACAGGGTCTACGAGCAGTACTTC.

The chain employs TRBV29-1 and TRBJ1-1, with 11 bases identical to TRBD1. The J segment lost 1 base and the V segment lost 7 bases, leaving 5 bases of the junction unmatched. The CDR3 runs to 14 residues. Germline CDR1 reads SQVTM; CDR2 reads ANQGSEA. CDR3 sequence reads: CSGEDRGRNTEAFF. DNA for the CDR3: TGCAGCGGTGAGGACAGGGGGCGGAACACTGAAGCTTTCTTT.

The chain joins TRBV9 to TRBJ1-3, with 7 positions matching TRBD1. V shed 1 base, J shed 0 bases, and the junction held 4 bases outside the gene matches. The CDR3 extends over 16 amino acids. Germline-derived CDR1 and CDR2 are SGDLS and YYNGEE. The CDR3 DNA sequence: TGTGCCAGCAGCGTAAAGGGGGCCGCCTCTGGAAACACCATATATTTT. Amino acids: CASSVKGAASGNTIYF. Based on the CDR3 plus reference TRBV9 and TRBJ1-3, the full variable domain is DSGVTQTPKHLITATGQRVTLRCSPRSGDLSVYWYQQSLDQGLQFLIQYYNGEERAKGNILERFSAQQFPDLHSELNLSSLELGDSALYFCASSVKGAASGNTIYFGEGSWLTVV.

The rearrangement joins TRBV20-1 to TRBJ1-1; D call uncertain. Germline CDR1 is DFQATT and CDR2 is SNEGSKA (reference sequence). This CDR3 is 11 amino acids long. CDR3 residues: CRGTENTEAFF. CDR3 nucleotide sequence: TGCAGGGGTACAGAAAACACTGAAGCTTTCTTT.

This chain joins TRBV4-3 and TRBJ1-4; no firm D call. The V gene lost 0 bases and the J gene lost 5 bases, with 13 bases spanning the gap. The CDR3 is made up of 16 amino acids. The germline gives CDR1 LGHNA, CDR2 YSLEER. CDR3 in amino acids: CASSQDTLSGNEKLFF. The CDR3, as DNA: TGCGCCAGCAGCCAAGATACGTTGTCAGGAAATGAAAAACTGTTTTTT.

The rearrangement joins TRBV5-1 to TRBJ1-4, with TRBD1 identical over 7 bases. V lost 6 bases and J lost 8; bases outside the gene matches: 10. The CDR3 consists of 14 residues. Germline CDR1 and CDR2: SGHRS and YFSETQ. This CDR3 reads CASTRQGGGEKLFF. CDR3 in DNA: TGCGCCAGCACCAGACAGGGAGGTGGCGAAAAACTGTTTTTT.

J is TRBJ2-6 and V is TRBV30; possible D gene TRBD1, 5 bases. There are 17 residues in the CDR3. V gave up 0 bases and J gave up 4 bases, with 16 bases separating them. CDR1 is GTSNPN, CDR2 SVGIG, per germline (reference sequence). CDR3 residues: CAWSVRGRPLGANVLTF. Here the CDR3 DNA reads TGTGCCTGGAGTGTAAGGGGCAGACCCCTGGGGGCCAACGTCCTGACTTTC.

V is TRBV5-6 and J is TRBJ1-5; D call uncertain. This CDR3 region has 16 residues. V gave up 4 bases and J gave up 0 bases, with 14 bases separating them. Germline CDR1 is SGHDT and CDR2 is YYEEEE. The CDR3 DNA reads TGTGCCAGCAGCATCCGGGAAACGGATAGCAATCAGCCCCAGCATTTT. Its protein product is CASSIRETDSNQPQHF.

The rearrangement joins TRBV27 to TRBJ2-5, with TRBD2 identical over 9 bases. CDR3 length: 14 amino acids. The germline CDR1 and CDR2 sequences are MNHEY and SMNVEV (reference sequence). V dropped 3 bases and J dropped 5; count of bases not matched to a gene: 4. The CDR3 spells CASSLSGGHETQYF. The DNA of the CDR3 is TGTGCCAGCAGTTTGAGCGGGGGGCACGAGACCCAGTACTTC.

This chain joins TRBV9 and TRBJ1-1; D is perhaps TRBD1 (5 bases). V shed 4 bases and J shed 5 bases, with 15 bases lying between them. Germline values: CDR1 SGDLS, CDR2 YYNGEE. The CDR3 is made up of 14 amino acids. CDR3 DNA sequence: TGTGCCAGCAGCCCACCTTCAAGGGGAACTGAAGCTTTCTTT. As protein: CASSPPSRGTEAFF.

In nucleotides, the CDR3 is TGTGCCAGCAGCTTACGGGGGATCCGGAATTCACCCCTCCACTTT. This encodes CASSLRGIRNSPLHF. The V call is TRBV7-2, the J call TRBJ1-6; D may be TRBD1 (5 bases). Trimming shortened V by 2 bases and J by 7 bases, and 12 bases separated the two germline ends. The germline CDR1 and CDR2 sequences are SGHTA and FQGNSA. This CDR3 is built from 15 residues. The whole variable domain, remainder taken from reference TRBV7-2 and TRBJ1-6, is GAGVSQSPSNKVTEKGKDVELRCDPISGHTALYWYRQSLGQGLEFLIYFQGNSAPDKSGLPSDRFSAERTGGSVSTLTIQRTQQEDSAVYLCASSLRGIRNSPLHFGNGTRLTVT.

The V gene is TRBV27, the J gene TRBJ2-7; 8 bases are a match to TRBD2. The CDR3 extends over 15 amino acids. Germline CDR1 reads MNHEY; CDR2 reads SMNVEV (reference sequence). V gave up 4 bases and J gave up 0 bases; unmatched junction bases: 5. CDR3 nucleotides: TGTGCCAGCAGTTCTATAGCGGGGTTCTCCTACGAGCAGTACTTC. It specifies CASSSIAGFSYEQYF.

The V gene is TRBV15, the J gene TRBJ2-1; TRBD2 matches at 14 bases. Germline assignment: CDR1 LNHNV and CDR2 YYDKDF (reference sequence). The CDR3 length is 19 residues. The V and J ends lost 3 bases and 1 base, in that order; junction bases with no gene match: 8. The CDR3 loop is CATSSRLAGGLGSYNEQFF. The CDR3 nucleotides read TGTGCCACCAGCAGTCGACTAGCGGGGGGGCTGGGGTCCTACAATGAGCAGTTCTTC.

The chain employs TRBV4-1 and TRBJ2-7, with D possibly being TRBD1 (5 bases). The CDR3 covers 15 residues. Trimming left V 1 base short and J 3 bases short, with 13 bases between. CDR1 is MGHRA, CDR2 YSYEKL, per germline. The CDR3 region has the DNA TGCGCCAGCAGCCAAGCCGTAGCAGGGAACTACGAGCAGTACTTC. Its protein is CASSQAVAGNYEQYF.

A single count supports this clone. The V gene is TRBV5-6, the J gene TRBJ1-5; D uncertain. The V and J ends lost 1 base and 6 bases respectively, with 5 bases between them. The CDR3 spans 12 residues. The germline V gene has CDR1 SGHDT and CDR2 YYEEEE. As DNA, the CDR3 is TGTGCCAGCAGCTTGTACGGTCAGCCCCAGCATTTT. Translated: CASSLYGQPQHF.

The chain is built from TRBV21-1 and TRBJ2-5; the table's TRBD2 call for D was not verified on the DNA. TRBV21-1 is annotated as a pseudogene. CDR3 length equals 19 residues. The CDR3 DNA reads TGTGCCAGCAGCCATTCACTAGCGGGGGGGCCACATTACCAAGAGACCCAGTACTTC. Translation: CASSHSLAGGPHYQETQYF.

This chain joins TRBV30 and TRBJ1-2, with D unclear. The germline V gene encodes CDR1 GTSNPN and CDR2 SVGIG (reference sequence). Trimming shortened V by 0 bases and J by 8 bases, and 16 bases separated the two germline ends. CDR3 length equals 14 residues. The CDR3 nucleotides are TGTGCCTGGAGTGTACGGAGGGCGCCGGAGGGCTACACCTTC. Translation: CAWSVRRAPEGYTF.

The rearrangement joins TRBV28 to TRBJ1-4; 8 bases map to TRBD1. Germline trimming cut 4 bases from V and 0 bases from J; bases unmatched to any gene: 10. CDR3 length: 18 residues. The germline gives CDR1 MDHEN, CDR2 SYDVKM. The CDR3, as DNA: TGTGCCAGCAGTTCAGGACAGGGCGGTTTTGCAACTAATGAAAAACTGTTTTTT. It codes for CASSSGQGGFATNEKLFF.

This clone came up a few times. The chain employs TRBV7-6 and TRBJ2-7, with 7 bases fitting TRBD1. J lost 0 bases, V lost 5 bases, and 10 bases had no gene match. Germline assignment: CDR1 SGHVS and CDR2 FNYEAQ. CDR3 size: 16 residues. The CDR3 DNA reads TGTGCCAGCAGCCAAGGTACAGGGGATAGCTCCTACGAGCAGTACTTC. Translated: CASSQGTGDSSYEQYF.

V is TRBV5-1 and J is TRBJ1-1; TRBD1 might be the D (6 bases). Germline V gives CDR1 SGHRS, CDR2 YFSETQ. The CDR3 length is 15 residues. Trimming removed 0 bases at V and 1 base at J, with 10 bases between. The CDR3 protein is CASSLARTANTEAFF. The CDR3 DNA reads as TGCGCCAGCAGCTTGGCGAGGACAGCGAACACTGAAGCTTTCTTT.

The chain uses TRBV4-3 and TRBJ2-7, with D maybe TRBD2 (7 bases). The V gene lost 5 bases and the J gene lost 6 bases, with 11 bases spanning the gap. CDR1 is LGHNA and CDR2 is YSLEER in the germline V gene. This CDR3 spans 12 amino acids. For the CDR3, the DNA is TGCGCCAGCAGCAGGGGGGGTGGCGAGCAGTACTTC. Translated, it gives CASSRGGGEQYF.

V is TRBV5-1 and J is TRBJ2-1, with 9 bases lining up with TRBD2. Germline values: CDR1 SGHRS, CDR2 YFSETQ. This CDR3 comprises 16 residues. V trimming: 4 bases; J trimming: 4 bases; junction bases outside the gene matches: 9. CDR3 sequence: CASSILAGDYYNEQFF. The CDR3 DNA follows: TGCGCCAGCAGCATATTAGCGGGGGACTATTACAATGAGCAGTTCTTC.

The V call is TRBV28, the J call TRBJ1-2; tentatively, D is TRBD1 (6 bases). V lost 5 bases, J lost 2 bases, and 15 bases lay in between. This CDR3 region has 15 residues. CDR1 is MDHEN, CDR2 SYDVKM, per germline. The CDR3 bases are TGTGCCAGCAGTCGAAGAAACAGGGTAAACTATGGCTACACCTTC. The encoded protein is CASSRRNRVNYGYTF.

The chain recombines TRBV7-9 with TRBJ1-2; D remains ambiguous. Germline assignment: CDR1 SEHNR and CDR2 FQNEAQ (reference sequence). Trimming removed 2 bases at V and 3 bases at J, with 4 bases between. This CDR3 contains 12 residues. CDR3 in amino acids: CASSLSDYGYTF. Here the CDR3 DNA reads TGTGCCAGCAGCTTATCAGACTATGGCTACACCTTC.